This entry lists 18 T cell receptor beta chains sequenced from one sample in a study of T cell responses to AZD1222 COVID-19 vaccine. TCRdb's table, derived via immunoSEQ multiplex PCR, lists solely in-frame clones and lacks some. The data contain tens of thousands of clones, approximately 90% of them singletons. The specimen comprised peripheral blood, sampled on day 0 of AZD1222 vaccination. These receptors were obtained from an adult in good health.

The gene calls are TRBV5-5 and TRBJ1-1, with D tentatively TRBD1 (5 bases). V was pared by 1 base and J by 10 bases, with 20 bases between. Germline V gene lookup returns CDR1 SGHKS and CDR2 YYEKEE (reference sequence). This CDR3 is 15 amino acids long. CDR3 in amino acids: CASSLLGGFNIAAFF. In DNA form, the CDR3 reads TGTGCCAGCAGCTTGTTGGGGGGATTCAATATTGCAGCTTTCTTT.

The CDR3, as DNA: TGTGCCAGCGGCTCGCGGGGGGGCGGTGAGCAGTTCTTC. Translation: CASGSRGGGEQFF. The J gene is TRBJ2-1, the V gene TRBV9, with 9 positions matching TRBD2. The CDR3 totals 13 residues. V shed 7 bases and J 9 bases; nucleotides not matched to a gene: 8. Germline lookup yields CDR1 SGDLS and CDR2 YYNGEE.

This clone was detected a few times. The chain is built from TRBV12-3 or TRBV12-4 and TRBJ1-4; D gene uncertain. V was cut by 6 bases and J by 8 bases, with 7 bases left in between. The CDR3 contains 11 residues. The CDR3 spells CASRDEEKLFF. The CDR3 DNA reads TGTGCCAGCAGGGATGAAGAAAAACTGTTTTTT.

Concerning this clone itself: This CDR3 is also generated by other DNA sequences in the sample. The chain has TRBV19 and TRBJ1-5; D is possibly TRBD1 (5 bases). The germline CDR1 and CDR2 sequences are LNHDA and SQIVND (reference sequence). V was clipped by 5 bases and J by 2 bases, with 13 bases between them. CDR3 length: 15 residues. CDR3 bases: TGTGCCAGTAGTCCGACTGGGGGTGGCAATCAGCCCCAGCATTTT. Translating it yields CASSPTGGGNQPQHF.

The V call is TRBV7-9, the J call TRBJ2-2; 11 nucleotides line up with TRBD2. Per the germline V gene, CDR1 is SEHNR and CDR2 is FQNEAQ (reference sequence). J was trimmed by 0 bases and V by 7 bases; bases with no gene match: 13. This CDR3 comprises 19 residues. The CDR3 loop reads CASTRRRLAGGTNTGELFF. CDR3 nucleotides: TGTGCCAGCACCCGACGTCGTCTAGCGGGGGGAACGAACACCGGGGAGCTGTTTTTT. The full variable domain, in which reference TRBV7-9 and TRBJ2-2 provide the parts outside the CDR3, is DTGVSQNPRHKITKRGQNVTFRCDPISEHNRLYWYRQTLGQGPEFLTYFQNEAQLEKSRLLSDRFSAERPKGSFSTLEIQRTEQGDSAMYLCASTRRRLAGGTNTGELFFGEGSRLTVL.

This chain connects TRBV6-2 or TRBV6-3 to TRBJ1-6; possibly TRBD1 for D (5 bases). This CDR3 is built from 16 residues. Per germline, CDR1 MNHEY and CDR2 SVGEGT. Trimming took off 5 bases at V and 0 bases at J, with 11 bases between the two ends. The CDR3 nucleotides read TGTGCCAGCAGTCTAAGACAGAGCTCCTATAATTCACCCCTCCACTTT. Protein sequence: CASSLRQSSYNSPLHF.

This chain joins TRBV4-2 and TRBJ1-2, with a possible D match to TRBD1 (5 bases). CDR3 length: 16 amino acids. CDR1 is LGHNA and CDR2 is YNFKEQ in the germline V gene. V lost 3 bases, J lost 3 bases, and 17 bases lay in between. The chain's CDR3 is CASSQLGASADYGYTF. DNA for the CDR3: TGTGCCAGCAGCCAGTTAGGGGCCTCAGCGGACTATGGCTACACCTTC.

The rearrangement links TRBV28 to TRBJ1-2; unclear D gene. Germline V gene data show CDR1 as MDHEN and CDR2 as SYDVKM. There are 13 residues in the CDR3. With 6 bases removed from V and 5 bases from J, the gap between germline ends came to 13 bases. The CDR3 nucleotides read TGTGCCAGCAGCCAAGTCGTCAGTTATGGCTACACCTTC. Protein sequence: CASSQVVSYGYTF.

This chain uses TRBV27 with TRBJ2-3; D is unclear. CDR3 size: 12 residues. The V end was cut by 0 bases, the J end by 5 bases, with 3 bases between. The germline CDR1 and CDR2 sequences are MNHEY and SMNVEV (reference sequence). This CDR3 is CASSLSGDTQYF. The CDR3 DNA sequence: TGTGCCAGCAGTTTATCCGGAGATACGCAGTATTTT.

The rearrangement links TRBV30 to TRBJ2-1; D is ambiguous. Per germline, CDR1 GTSNPN and CDR2 SVGIG (reference sequence). V dropped 4 bases and J dropped 0 bases, with 10 bases sitting between them. This CDR3 has 14 amino acids. The CDR3 DNA sequence: TGTGCCTGGACAGACTTAAGCTCCTACAATGAGCAGTTCTTC. Encoded protein: CAWTDLSSYNEQFF.

The gene calls are TRBV6-5 and TRBJ1-1; no definite D call. Looked up from germline, CDR1 is MNHEY and CDR2 is SVGAGI. This CDR3 has 13 amino acids. V was shortened by 0 bases and J by 7 bases, with 9 bases between the two germline ends. The CDR3 DNA is TGTGCCAGCAGTTACTCAGCCGGCTATGAAGCTTTCTTT. Amino acid sequence: CASSYSAGYEAFF.

The CDR3 loop reads CATSDRGTGGMETQYF. DNA for the CDR3: TGTGCCACCAGTGATCGCGGGACAGGGGGCATGGAGACCCAGTACTTC. V usage is TRBV24-1 and J usage is TRBJ2-5, with 12 bases lining up with TRBD1. Looked up from germline, CDR1 is KGHDR and CDR2 is SFDVKD. The junction had 6 bases not matched to a gene; V was cut back by 3 bases and J by 5 bases. This CDR3 has 16 amino acids.

This chain uses TRBV6-5 with TRBJ1-6; D may be TRBD1 (5 bases). The CDR3 sequence is 14 residues long. Trimming removed 7 bases from V and 6 bases from J, with 13 bases in between. Per the germline V gene, CDR1 is MNHEY and CDR2 is SVGAGI. The DNA for the CDR3 is TGTGCCAGCACGGCAGGGTCCCGTAATTCACCCCTCCACTTT. Translating it yields CASTAGSRNSPLHF.

This chain uses TRBV7-2 with TRBJ2-1; 7 bases agree with TRBD1. Germline V gene lookup returns CDR1 SGHTA and CDR2 FQGNSA. The CDR3 is 13 residues long. With V trimmed by 4 bases and J by 4 bases, 1 base remained unmatched. The CDR3 DNA sequence: TGTGCCAGCAGCTCGGACAGGTACAATGAGCAGTTCTTC. It codes for CASSSDRYNEQFF.

Written as DNA, the CDR3 is TGTGCCAGCTGTGGGGGTTTCGATCAGCCCCAGCATTTT. This sequence encodes CASCGGFDQPQHF. The gene calls are TRBV18 and TRBJ1-5; D is perhaps TRBD1 (5 bases). Trimming took off 7 bases at V and 5 bases at J, with 12 bases between the two ends. This CDR3 region has 13 residues. The V gene's germline CDR1 is KGHSH and CDR2 LQKENI. Together with reference TRBV18 and TRBJ1-5, the CDR3 gives the full variable domain: NAGVMQNPRHLVRRRGQEARLRCSPMKGHSHVYWYRQLPEEGLKFMVYLQKENIIDESGMPKERFSAEFPKEGPSILRIQQVVRGDSAAYFCASCGGFDQPQHFGDGTRLSIL.

The gene calls are TRBV10-3 and TRBJ2-2; a weak D match, TRBD2 (6 bases). Trimming removed 1 base from V and 1 base from J, with 10 bases in between. From germline, CDR1 is ENHRY and CDR2 SYGVKD. The CDR3 runs 16 residues. The CDR3 sequence is CAISELGGENTGELFF. Here the CDR3 DNA reads TGTGCCATCAGTGAGTTGGGCGGGGAGAACACCGGGGAGCTGTTTTTT.

This rearrangement joins TRBV24-1 to TRBJ2-7; D is possibly TRBD2 (5 bases). With 4 bases removed from V and 7 bases from J, the gap between germline ends came to 16 bases. Germline loops: CDR1 KGHDR, CDR2 SFDVKD. The CDR3 loop spans 14 amino acids. The CDR3 loop reads CATSESLRSGEQYF. In nucleotides, the CDR3 is TGTGCCACCAGTGAGTCGCTGAGATCGGGAGAGCAGTACTTC.

The J gene is TRBJ1-5, the V gene TRBV30; TRBD1 might be the D (6 bases). Germline loops: CDR1 GTSNPN, CDR2 SVGIG (reference sequence). V shed 4 bases and J shed 5 bases, with 15 bases lying between them. CDR3 size: 14 residues. The CDR3 loop is CAWTLGGAHQPQHF. CDR3 in DNA: TGTGCCTGGACCCTCGGGGGGGCCCATCAGCCCCAGCATTTT.